This is a list of T cell receptor beta chains from one sample in a study of T cells after yellow fever vaccination. A single record per CDR3 protein comes from TCRdb applying MiXCR to the 5' RACE reads. The repertoire holds more than 95,000 distinct CDR3 sequences, with 7.2% as singletons. This sample comprised CD4+ T cells sorted from PBMCs, obtained roughly 46 days after the first yellow fever vaccination. These receptors were obtained from a man between 18 and 29 years old who received the YFV17D yellow fever vaccine. Each CDR3 is given with its conserved first and last residue. The D gene is left open where the match is weak. Clone size, where shown, is once, few, many, or a class for clones that have expanded.

v_call	d_call	j_call	clone_size	cdr3_length	cdr3_aa	cdr3_nt
TRBV5-1	TRBD1	TRBJ2-3	many	15	CASSPGQLSTDTQYF	TGCGCCAGCAGCCCGGGACAGCTAAGCACAGATACGCAGTATTTT
TRBV20-1	TRBD1	TRBJ2-7	many	14	CSAKRDRRPLEQYF	TGCAGTGCTAAAAGGGACAGAAGGCCTCTCGAGCAGTACTTC
TRBV5-1	-	TRBJ1-2	-	13	CASSLSGNYGYTF	TGCGCCAGCAGCTTGTCAGGGAACTATGGCTACACCTTC
TRBV4-3	-	TRBJ1-2	many	16	CASSYTPVGQSYGYTF	TGCGCCAGCAGCTATACCCCGGTCGGACAGAGCTATGGCTACACCTTC
TRBV5-1	-	TRBJ2-2	many	18	CASSLAFIALLNTGELFF	TGCGCCAGCAGCTTGGCCTTCATAGCACTCTTAAACACCGGGGAGCTGTTTTTT
TRBV6-2/TRBV6-3	-	TRBJ2-5	few	14	CASSLSQGQETQYF	TGTGCCAGCAGTTTGTCTCAGGGCCAAGAGACCCAGTACTTC
TRBV11-2	-	TRBJ2-1	many	13	CASRAISRNEQFF	TGTGCCAGCAGAGCAATTTCACGGAATGAGCAGTTCTTC
TRBV5-1	-	TRBJ1-1	many	16	CASSLWAGGQGTEAFF	TGCGCCAGCAGCTTGTGGGCCGGGGGGCAAGGCACTGAAGCTTTCTTT
TRBV18	-	TRBJ2-4	-	20	CASSLMTPQGGIGAKNIQYF	TGTGCCAGCTCACTTATGACCCCACAGGGCGGGATCGGGGCCAAAAACATTCAGTACTTC
TRBV15	-	TRBJ1-5	few	13	CATSVKLVQPQHF	TGTGCCACCAGCGTAAAGTTGGTTCAGCCCCAGCATTTT
TRBV19	-	TRBJ2-1	-	12	CASSMAVAEQFF	TGTGCCAGTAGTATGGCTGTGGCTGAGCAGTTCTTC
TRBV12-3/TRBV12-4	-	TRBJ1-6	many	14	CASSIQGIGTPLHF	TGTGCCAGCAGTATACAGGGCATCGGTACACCCCTCCACTTT
TRBV20-1	TRBD1	TRBJ2-1	many	13	CSARGTGAGEQFF	TGCAGTGCTAGGGGGACAGGGGCGGGTGAGCAGTTCTTC
TRBV5-5	-	TRBJ2-6	many	16	CASSHARLAEANVLTF	TGTGCCAGCAGCCATGCCCGACTGGCAGAGGCCAACGTCCTGACTTTC
TRBV10-2	-	TRBJ1-5	many	14	CASSESHSNQPQHF	TGCGCCAGCAGTGAGTCACATAGCAATCAGCCCCAGCATTTT
TRBV7-2	-	TRBJ1-1	many	13	CASNNRVDTEAFF	TGTGCCAGCAACAACAGGGTAGACACTGAAGCTTTCTTT
TRBV6-4	TRBD2	TRBJ2-1	many	15	CASSDRLAGLDEQFF	TGTGCCAGCAGTGATCGACTAGCGGGTCTGGATGAGCAGTTCTTC
TRBV12-3/TRBV12-4	-	TRBJ1-5	many	15	CASSLRSSANQPQHF	TGTGCCAGCAGTTTGCGGTCCAGCGCAAATCAGCCCCAGCATTTT
TRBV11-2	-	TRBJ2-5	many	15	CASSHSAGLGETQYF	TGTGCCAGCAGCCACTCGGCAGGGTTGGGAGAGACCCAGTACTTC
TRBV7-3	-	TRBJ2-1	many	16	CASSSQGGRGANEQFF	TGTGCCAGCAGCTCGCAAGGGGGGAGGGGTGCAAATGAGCAGTTCTTC
TRBV3-1	TRBD2	TRBJ2-3	many	16	CASSQDLLAGGDTQYF	TGTGCCAGCAGCCAAGATTTGCTAGCGGGGGGAGATACGCAGTATTTT
TRBV5-5	-	TRBJ1-2	many	13	CASSLGPLYGYTF	TGTGCCAGCAGCCTGGGACCGCTCTATGGCTACACCTTC
TRBV6-2/TRBV6-3	TRBD2	TRBJ2-5	many	16	CASSSTSGGLQETQYF	TGTGCCAGCAGTTCGACTAGCGGGGGGTTACAAGAGACCCAGTACTTC
TRBV6-1	-	TRBJ1-4	many	14	CASSEQRPDEKLFF	TGTGCCAGCAGTGAACAGCGGCCTGATGAAAAACTGTTTTTT
TRBV15	-	TRBJ1-1	few	14	CATSRVLLDTEAFF	TGTGCCACCAGCAGAGTTTTGTTGGACACTGAAGCTTTCTTT
TRBV20-1	TRBD2	TRBJ2-1	-	16	CSARLAGVISYNEQFF	TGCAGTGCTAGACTAGCGGGGGTCATCTCCTACAATGAGCAGTTCTTC